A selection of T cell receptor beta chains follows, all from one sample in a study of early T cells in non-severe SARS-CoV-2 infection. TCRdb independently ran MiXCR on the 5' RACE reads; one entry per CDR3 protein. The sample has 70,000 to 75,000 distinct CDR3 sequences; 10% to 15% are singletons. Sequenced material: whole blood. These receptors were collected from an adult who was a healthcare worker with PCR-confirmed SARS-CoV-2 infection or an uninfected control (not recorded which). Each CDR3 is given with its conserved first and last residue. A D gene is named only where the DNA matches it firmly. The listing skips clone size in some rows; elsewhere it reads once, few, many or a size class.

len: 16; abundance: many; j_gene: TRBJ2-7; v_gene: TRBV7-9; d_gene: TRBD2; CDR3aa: CASTQAGGTSGSEQYF; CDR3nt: TGTGCCAGCACGCAGGCCGGGGGGACTAGCGGGAGCGAGCAGTACTTC
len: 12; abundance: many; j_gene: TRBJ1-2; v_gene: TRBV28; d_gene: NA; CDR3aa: CASSIPLKGYTF; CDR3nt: TGTGCCAGCAGCATCCCATTAAAAGGCTACACCTTC
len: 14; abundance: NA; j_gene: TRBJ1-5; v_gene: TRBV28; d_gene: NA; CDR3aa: CASRLRNSNQPQHF; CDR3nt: TGTGCCAGCAGGTTAAGAAATAGCAATCAGCCCCAGCATTTT
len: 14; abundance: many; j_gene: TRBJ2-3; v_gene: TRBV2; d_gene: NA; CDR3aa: CASSARFPTDTQFF; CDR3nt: TGTGCCAGCAGTGCGAGGTTTCCCACAGATACGCAGTTTTTT
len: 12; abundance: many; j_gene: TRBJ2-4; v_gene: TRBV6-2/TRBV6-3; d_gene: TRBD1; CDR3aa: CASRDRVPIQYF; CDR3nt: TGTGCCAGTCGGGACAGGGTTCCCATTCAGTACTTC
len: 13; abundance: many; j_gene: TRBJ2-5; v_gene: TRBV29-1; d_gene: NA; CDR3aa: CSVEELAGETQYF; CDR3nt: TGCAGCGTTGAAGAACTAGCCGGAGAGACCCAGTACTTC
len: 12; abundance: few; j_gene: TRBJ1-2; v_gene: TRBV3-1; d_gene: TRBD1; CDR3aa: CASSPDRGLGTF; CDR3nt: TGTGCCAGCAGTCCCGACAGGGGATTGGGGACCTTC
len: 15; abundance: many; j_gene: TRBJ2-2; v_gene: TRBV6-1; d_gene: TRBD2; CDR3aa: CASSALAGVAGELFF; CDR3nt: TGTGCCAGCAGTGCCTTAGCGGGAGTTGCCGGGGAGCTGTTTTTT
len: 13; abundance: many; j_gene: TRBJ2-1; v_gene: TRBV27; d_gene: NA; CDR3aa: CASSPDVYNEQFF; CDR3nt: TGTGCCAGCAGTCCGGACGTATACAATGAGCAGTTCTTC
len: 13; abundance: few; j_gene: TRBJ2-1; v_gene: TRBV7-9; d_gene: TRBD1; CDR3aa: CASSSGTGRHGFF; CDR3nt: TGTGCCAGCAGTTCCGGGACAGGGCGCCACGGGTTCTTC
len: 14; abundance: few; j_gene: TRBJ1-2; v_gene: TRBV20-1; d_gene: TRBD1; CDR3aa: CSASRQGPTYRYTF; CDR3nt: TGCAGTGCTAGTAGACAGGGTCCTACTTATCGCTACACCTTC
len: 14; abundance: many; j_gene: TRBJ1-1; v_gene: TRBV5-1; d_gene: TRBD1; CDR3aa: CASSLRGDRRDAFF; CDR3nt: TGCGCCAGCAGCTTACGGGGGGACAGGCGAGATGCTTTCTTT
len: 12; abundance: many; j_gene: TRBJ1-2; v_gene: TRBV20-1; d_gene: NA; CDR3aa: CSARSKMGGYTF; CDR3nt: TGCAGTGCTAGAAGTAAAATGGGGGGCTACACCTTC
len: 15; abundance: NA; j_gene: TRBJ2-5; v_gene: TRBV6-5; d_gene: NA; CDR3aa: CASSYGTGSRETQYF; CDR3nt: TGTGCCAGCAGTTACGGGACGGGTTCTCGGGAGACCCAGTACTTC
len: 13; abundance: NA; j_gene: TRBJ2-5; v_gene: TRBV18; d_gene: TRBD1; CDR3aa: CASSRDRAETQYF; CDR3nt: TGTGCCAGCTCACGGGACAGGGCCGAGACCCAGTACTTC
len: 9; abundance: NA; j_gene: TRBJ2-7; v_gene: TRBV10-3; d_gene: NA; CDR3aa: CAPYDEQYF; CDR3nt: TGTGCCCCCTACGACGAGCAGTACTTC
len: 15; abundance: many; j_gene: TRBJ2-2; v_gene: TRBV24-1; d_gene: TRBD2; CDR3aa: CATSVGGRDTGELFF; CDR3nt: TGTGCCACCAGTGTGGGCGGGAGAGACACCGGGGAGCTGTTTTTT
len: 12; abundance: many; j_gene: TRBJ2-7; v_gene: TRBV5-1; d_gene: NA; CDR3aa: CASSREQYEQYF; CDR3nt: TGCGCCAGCAGTAGAGAGCAGTACGAGCAGTACTTC
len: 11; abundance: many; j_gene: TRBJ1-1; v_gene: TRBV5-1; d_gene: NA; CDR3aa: CASSTGGEAFF; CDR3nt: TGCGCCAGCAGCACGGGAGGGGAAGCTTTCTTT
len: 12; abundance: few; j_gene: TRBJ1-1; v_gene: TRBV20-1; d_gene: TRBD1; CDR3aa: CSARTGGAEAFF; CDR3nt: TGCAGTGCCCGGACAGGAGGGGCTGAAGCTTTCTTT
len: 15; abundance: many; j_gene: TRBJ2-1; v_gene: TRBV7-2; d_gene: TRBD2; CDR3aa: CASSLVGGPSNEQFF; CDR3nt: TGTGCCAGCAGCTTAGTGGGAGGGCCATCAAATGAGCAGTTCTTC
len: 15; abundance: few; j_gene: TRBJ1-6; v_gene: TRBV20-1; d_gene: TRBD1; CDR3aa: CSARPGGIYNSPLHF; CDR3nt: TGCAGTGCTAGACCAGGGGGCATTTATAATTCACCCCTCCACTTT
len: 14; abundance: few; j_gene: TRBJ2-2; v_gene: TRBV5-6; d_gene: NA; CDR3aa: CASSLGRGPVMLFF; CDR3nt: TGTGCCAGCAGCTTGGGCCGGGGCCCCGTCATGCTGTTTTTT
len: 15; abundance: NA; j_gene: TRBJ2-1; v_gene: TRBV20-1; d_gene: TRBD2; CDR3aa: CSARTTSGGYNEQFF; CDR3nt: TGCAGTGCAAGGACGACTAGCGGGGGGTACAATGAGCAGTTCTTC
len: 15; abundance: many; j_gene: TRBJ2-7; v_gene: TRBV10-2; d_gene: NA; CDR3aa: CASSDRDPIHYEQYF; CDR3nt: TGCGCCAGCAGTGACCGGGACCCCATCCACTACGAGCAGTACTTC
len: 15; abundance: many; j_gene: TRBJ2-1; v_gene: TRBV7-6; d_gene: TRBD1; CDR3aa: CASSLQGATYNEQFF; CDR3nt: TGTGCCAGCAGCTTACAGGGGGCCACCTACAATGAGCAGTTCTTC
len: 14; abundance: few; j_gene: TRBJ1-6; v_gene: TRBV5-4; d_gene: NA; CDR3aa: CASSLVGHNSPLHF; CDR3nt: TGTGCCAGCAGCTTGGTGGGCCATAATTCACCCCTCCACTTT
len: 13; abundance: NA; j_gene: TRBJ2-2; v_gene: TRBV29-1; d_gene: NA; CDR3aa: CSVRPRGTGELFF; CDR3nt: TGCAGCGTTCGTCCCAGGGGCACCGGGGAGCTGTTTTTT
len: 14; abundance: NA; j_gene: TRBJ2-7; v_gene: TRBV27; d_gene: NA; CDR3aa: CASYDGDRLGEQYF; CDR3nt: TGTGCCAGCTACGACGGGGACCGCCTAGGCGAGCAGTACTTC
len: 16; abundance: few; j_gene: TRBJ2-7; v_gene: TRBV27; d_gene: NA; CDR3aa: CASRSRRGGSSYEQYF; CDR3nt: TGTGCCAGCCGTTCGCGAAGGGGTGGGTCTTCCTACGAGCAGTACTTC
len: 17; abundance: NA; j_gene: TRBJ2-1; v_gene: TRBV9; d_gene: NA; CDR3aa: CASSVHHEGSSANEQFF; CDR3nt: TGTGCCAGCAGCGTACATCATGAAGGGTCAAGTGCCAATGAGCAGTTCTTC
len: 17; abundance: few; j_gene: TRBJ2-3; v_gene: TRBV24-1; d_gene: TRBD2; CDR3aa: CATSRTSGSWGRDTQYF; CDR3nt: TGTGCCACCTCGAGGACTAGCGGGAGTTGGGGGCGCGATACGCAGTATTTT
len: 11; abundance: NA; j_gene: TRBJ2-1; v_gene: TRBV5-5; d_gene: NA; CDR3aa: CASSTRQEQFF; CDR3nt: TGTGCCAGCAGCACCCGCCAGGAGCAGTTCTTC
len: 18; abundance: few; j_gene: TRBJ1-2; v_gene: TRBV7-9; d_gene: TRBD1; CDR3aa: CASSSTRRTGTRTNGYTF; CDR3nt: TGTGCCAGCAGCTCGACCCGGCGGACAGGAACGAGGACGAATGGCTACACCTTC
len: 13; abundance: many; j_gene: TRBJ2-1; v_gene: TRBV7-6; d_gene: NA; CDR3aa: CASSPSPLGEQFF; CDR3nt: TGTGCCAGCAGCCCCAGCCCCCTGGGGGAGCAGTTCTTC
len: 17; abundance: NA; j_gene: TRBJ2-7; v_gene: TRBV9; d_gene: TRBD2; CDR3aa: CASSPRLGIAGPYEQYF; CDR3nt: TGTGCCAGCAGCCCCAGGCTGGGAATAGCGGGGCCCTACGAGCAGTACTTC
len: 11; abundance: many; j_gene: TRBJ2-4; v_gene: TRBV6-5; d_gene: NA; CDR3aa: CASSNLGIQYF; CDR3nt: TGTGCCAGCAGTAACTTAGGCATTCAGTACTTC
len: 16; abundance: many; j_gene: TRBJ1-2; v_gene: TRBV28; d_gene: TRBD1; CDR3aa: CASSLQGAGVGYGYTF; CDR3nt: TGTGCCAGCAGTTTACAGGGGGCAGGAGTGGGATATGGCTACACCTTC
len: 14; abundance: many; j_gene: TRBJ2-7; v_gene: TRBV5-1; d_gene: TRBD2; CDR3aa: CASSLTSGRYEQYF; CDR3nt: TGCGCCAGCAGCTTGACTAGCGGGAGGTACGAGCAGTACTTC
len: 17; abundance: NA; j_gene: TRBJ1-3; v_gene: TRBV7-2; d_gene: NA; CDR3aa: CASSFALSKSSGNTIYF; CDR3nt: TGTGCCAGCAGCTTCGCCTTATCAAAAAGCTCTGGAAACACCATATATTTT
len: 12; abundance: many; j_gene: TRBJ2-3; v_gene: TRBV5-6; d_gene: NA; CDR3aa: CATEGGTDTQYF; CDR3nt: TGTGCCACCGAGGGTGGCACAGATACGCAGTATTTT